This entry features one TCR beta chain sequence. As yet, its antigen is unknown. The data derive from a study of cytomegalovirus exposure and HLA in healthy donors. Study conclusions and caveats: Most observed TCR sequences were rare, whereas some public TCRs were detected in many donors. Exclusion as indistinguishable affected some V segments, including TRBV6-2 and TRBV6-3. When a later analysis was performed, an Asian-associated ancestry cluster reportedly had fewer N-insertions than the approximately 680-donor mean.

PCR employed 60 Vbeta and 13 Jbeta primers. TCRdb keeps only in-frame clones here, not all; method: immunoSEQ multiplex PCR. The table lists roughly 160,000 clones, roughly 85% of them singletons. The V segment lost 6 bases and the J segment 9 bases; nucleotides outside the gene matches: 6. Germline V gene sequence: CDR1 MNHNS, CDR2 SASEGT. This CDR3 is 14 amino acids long. This receptor was taken from a man aged 50-60 years in good health and CMV-seropositive. The chain has TRBV6-1 and TRBJ2-2; 11 bases are shared with TRBD1. Material: PBMCs. CDR3 region: CASSVDRGLRELFF. The CDR3 nucleotides are TGTGCCAGCAGCGTGGACAGGGGGCTGAGGGAGCTGTTTTTT.